These 12 T cell receptor beta chains were sequenced from one sample in a study of OX40 agonist ivuxolimab in advanced cancers. Sequencing was performed with immunoSEQ multiplex PCR; in TCRdb, only in-frame clones are kept and a portion is missing. This sample has 100,000 or so clones, with 94% found just once. Material: CD4+ or CD8+ T cells sorted from blood, obtained in a trial of the OX40 agonist ivuxolimab. The receptor source for this set is an adult with an advanced solid tumor such as melanoma, head and neck, liver or kidney cancer.

This chain links TRBV4-1 with TRBJ2-4; 9 nucleotides line up with TRBD2. Unmatched junction bases numbered 12, after V lost 3 bases and J lost 6 bases. Germline CDR1 reads MGHRA; CDR2 reads YSYEKL. This CDR3 has 17 residues. In DNA, the CDR3 is TGCGCCAGCAGCCACCCAATGAGCGGGAGGCGCGGAAACATTCAGTACTTC. The encoded protein is CASSHPMSGRRGNIQYF.

This clone has just one count. This rearrangement joins TRBV6-1 to TRBJ2-2; 12 bases match TRBD1. The CDR3 extends over 16 amino acids. The V segment lost 3 bases and the J segment 6 bases; nucleotides outside the gene matches: 5. Germline V gene data show CDR1 as MNHNS and CDR2 as SASEGT. Here the CDR3 reads CASSDRGTGGSGELFF. CDR3 DNA sequence: TGTGCCAGCAGTGATAGGGGGACAGGGGGCTCCGGGGAGCTGTTTTTT.

V is TRBV5-6 and J is TRBJ2-1; 10 nucleotides match TRBD1. Germline V gene lookup returns CDR1 SGHDT and CDR2 YYEEEE. V was clipped by 0 bases and J by 4 bases; unmatched bases: 4. The CDR3 is 16 residues long. The CDR3 nucleotides are TGTGCCAGCAGCTTGGAGGGACAGGGGCGATACAATGAGCAGTTCTTC. Amino acids: CASSLEGQGRYNEQFF.

The V and J genes are TRBV15 and TRBJ1-2; no firm D call. The CDR3 runs to 15 residues. The V end lost 3 bases, the J end lost 0 bases, and 11 bases lay between the germline ends. CDR1 and CDR2 from the germline V gene are LNHNV and YYDKDF (reference sequence). CDR3 loop: CATSSGPGANYGYTF. The CDR3 DNA reads as TGTGCCACCAGCAGCGGGCCGGGAGCTAACTATGGCTACACCTTC.

This chain links TRBV18 with TRBJ2-7; D is possibly TRBD1 (6 bases). The CDR3 length is 14 residues. Germline CDR1 KGHSH, CDR2 LQKENI. Trimming left V 4 bases short and J 3 bases short, with 13 bases between. The CDR3 bases are TGTGCCAGCTCACTCTTACAGGGCCACTACGAGCAGTACTTC. It yields the protein CASSLLQGHYEQYF. The full variable domain, its missing parts supplied by reference TRBV18 and TRBJ2-7, is NAGVMQNPRHLVRRRGQEARLRCSPMKGHSHVYWYRQLPEEGLKFMVYLQKENIIDESGMPKERFSAEFPKEGPSILRIQQVVRGDSAAYFCASSLLQGHYEQYFGPGTRLTVT.

The J gene is TRBJ2-1, the V gene TRBV28, with 9 nucleotides matching TRBD1. This CDR3 is 14 amino acids long. Germline V CDR1 and CDR2: MDHEN, SYDVKM. V shed 7 bases and J 4 bases; nucleotides not matched to a gene: 5. The CDR3: CASTDRGGYNEQFF. The CDR3 DNA reads as TGTGCCAGCACCGACAGGGGGGGTTACAATGAGCAGTTCTTC.

V and J are TRBV27 and TRBJ1-5, with D perhaps TRBD1 (6 bases). The CDR3 loop spans 15 amino acids. V was clipped by 6 bases and J by 6 bases, with 18 bases between them. Germline-derived CDR1 and CDR2 are MNHEY and SMNVEV (reference sequence). Here the CDR3 reads CASRDRTAYGQPQHF. The CDR3, as DNA: TGTGCCAGCAGGGACCGGACAGCATACGGTCAGCCCCAGCATTTT.

V is TRBV10-3 and J is TRBJ2-2; no firm D call. CDR3 length equals 15 residues. Trimming left V 3 bases short and J 2 bases short, with 10 bases between. Looked up from germline, CDR1 is ENHRY and CDR2 is SYGVKD. CDR3 loop: CAISEVLENTGELFF. The CDR3 DNA reads TGTGCCATCAGTGAAGTCCTAGAAAACACCGGGGAGCTGTTTTTT.

The gene calls are TRBV10-3 and TRBJ1-5; unclear D gene. The CDR3 is 15 residues long. CDR1 is ENHRY, CDR2 SYGVKD, per germline. The V end was cut by 3 bases, the J end by 4 bases, with 13 bases between. The CDR3 bases are TGTGCCATCAGTGACCAGGCCAGATCAAATCAGCCCCAGCATTTT. Protein: CAISDQARSNQPQHF.

The J gene is TRBJ2-5, the V gene TRBV5-1, with 13 bases lining up with TRBD2. J gave up 2 bases and V 4 bases, and 2 bases lay outside the gene matches. The CDR3 is 15 residues long. Germline V lookup: CDR1 SGHRS, CDR2 YFSETQ. CDR3 sequence (DNA): TGCGCCAGCAGCCCGGGACTAGCGGGACAAGAGACCCAGTACTTC. Amino acid sequence: CASSPGLAGQETQYF.

The chain couples TRBV5-4 to TRBJ2-3; D may be TRBD1 (5 bases). The V and J ends lost 4 bases and 4 bases respectively, with 13 bases between them. The CDR3 runs to 14 residues. Germline-derived CDR1 and CDR2 are SGHNT and YYREEE (reference sequence). The CDR3, as DNA: TGTGCCAGCAGCCTTCCTGGGGCCCCAGATACGCAGTATTTT. Translated, it gives CASSLPGAPDTQYF.

The chain recombines TRBV19 with TRBJ1-2; D is uncertain. Germline CDR1 reads LNHDA; CDR2 reads SQIVND (reference sequence). The CDR3 has 14 residues. Trimming cost V 1 base and J 2 bases, with 8 bases left between them. DNA of the CDR3: TGTGCCAGTAGTATAGCACCTGGGAACTATGGCTACACCTTC. Its protein is CASSIAPGNYGYTF.